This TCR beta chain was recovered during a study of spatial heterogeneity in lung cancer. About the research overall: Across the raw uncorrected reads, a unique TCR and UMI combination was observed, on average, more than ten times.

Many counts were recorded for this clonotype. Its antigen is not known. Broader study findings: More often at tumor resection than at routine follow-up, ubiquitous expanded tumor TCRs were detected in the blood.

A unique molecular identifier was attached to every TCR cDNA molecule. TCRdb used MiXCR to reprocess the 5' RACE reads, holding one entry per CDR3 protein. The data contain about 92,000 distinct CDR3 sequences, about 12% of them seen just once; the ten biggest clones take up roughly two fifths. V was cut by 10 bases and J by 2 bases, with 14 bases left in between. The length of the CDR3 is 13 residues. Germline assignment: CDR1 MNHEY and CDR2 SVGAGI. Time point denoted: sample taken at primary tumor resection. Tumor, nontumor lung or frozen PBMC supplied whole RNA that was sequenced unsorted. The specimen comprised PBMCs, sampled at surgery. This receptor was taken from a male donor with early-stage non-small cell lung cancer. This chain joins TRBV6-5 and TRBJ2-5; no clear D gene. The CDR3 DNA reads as TGTGCCACCTCTCCCGGTTGGCAAGAGACCCAGTACTTC. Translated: CATSPGWQETQYF.